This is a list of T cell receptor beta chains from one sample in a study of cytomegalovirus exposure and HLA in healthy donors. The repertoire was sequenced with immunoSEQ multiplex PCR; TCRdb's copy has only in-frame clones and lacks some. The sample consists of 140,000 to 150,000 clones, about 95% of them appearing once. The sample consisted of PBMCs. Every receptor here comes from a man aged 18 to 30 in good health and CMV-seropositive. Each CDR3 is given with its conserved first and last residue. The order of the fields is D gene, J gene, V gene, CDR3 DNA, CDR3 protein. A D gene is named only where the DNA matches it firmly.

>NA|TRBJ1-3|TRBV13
TGTGCCAGCACCTTCTCCTCCGGAAACACCATATATTTT
CASTFSSGNTIYF
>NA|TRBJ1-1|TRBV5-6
TGTGCCAGCAGCGGTTCGACAGCACTGAACACTGAAGCTTTCTTT
CASSGSTALNTEAFF
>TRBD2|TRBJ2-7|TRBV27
TGTGCCAGCAGTTTAAAACCGGGAGGAATATACGAGCAGTACTTC
CASSLKPGGIYEQYF
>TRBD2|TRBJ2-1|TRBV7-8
TGTGCCAGCAGCTTAGTGCCTAGCGGGAGTAAGTATGAGCAGTTCTTC
CASSLVPSGSKYEQFF
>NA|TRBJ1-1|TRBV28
TGTGCCAGCAAGGACAGAAGAGGAACTGAAGCTTTCTTT
CASKDRRGTEAFF
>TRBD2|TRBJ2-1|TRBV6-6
TGTGCCAGCAGTTACGCCCTAGCGGGAGCTTACAATGAGCAGTTCTTC
CASSYALAGAYNEQFF
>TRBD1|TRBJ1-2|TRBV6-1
TGTGCCAGCAGTGCCAACGGACAGGGGGGATTCTATGGCTACACCTTC
CASSANGQGGFYGYTF
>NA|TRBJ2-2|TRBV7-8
TGTGCCAGCAGCTTAGCCGCAGTCACCGGGGAGCTGTTTTTT
CASSLAAVTGELFF
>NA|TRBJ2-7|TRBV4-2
TGTGCCAGCAGCCCGGGGGGCGGGAGTACTCTCTTCGAGCAGTACTTC
CASSPGGGSTLFEQYF
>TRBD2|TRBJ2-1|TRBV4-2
TGTGCCAGCAGCCAAGTTTATGGGAGCGGGGCGCGAGAGCAGTTCTTC
CASSQVYGSGAREQFF